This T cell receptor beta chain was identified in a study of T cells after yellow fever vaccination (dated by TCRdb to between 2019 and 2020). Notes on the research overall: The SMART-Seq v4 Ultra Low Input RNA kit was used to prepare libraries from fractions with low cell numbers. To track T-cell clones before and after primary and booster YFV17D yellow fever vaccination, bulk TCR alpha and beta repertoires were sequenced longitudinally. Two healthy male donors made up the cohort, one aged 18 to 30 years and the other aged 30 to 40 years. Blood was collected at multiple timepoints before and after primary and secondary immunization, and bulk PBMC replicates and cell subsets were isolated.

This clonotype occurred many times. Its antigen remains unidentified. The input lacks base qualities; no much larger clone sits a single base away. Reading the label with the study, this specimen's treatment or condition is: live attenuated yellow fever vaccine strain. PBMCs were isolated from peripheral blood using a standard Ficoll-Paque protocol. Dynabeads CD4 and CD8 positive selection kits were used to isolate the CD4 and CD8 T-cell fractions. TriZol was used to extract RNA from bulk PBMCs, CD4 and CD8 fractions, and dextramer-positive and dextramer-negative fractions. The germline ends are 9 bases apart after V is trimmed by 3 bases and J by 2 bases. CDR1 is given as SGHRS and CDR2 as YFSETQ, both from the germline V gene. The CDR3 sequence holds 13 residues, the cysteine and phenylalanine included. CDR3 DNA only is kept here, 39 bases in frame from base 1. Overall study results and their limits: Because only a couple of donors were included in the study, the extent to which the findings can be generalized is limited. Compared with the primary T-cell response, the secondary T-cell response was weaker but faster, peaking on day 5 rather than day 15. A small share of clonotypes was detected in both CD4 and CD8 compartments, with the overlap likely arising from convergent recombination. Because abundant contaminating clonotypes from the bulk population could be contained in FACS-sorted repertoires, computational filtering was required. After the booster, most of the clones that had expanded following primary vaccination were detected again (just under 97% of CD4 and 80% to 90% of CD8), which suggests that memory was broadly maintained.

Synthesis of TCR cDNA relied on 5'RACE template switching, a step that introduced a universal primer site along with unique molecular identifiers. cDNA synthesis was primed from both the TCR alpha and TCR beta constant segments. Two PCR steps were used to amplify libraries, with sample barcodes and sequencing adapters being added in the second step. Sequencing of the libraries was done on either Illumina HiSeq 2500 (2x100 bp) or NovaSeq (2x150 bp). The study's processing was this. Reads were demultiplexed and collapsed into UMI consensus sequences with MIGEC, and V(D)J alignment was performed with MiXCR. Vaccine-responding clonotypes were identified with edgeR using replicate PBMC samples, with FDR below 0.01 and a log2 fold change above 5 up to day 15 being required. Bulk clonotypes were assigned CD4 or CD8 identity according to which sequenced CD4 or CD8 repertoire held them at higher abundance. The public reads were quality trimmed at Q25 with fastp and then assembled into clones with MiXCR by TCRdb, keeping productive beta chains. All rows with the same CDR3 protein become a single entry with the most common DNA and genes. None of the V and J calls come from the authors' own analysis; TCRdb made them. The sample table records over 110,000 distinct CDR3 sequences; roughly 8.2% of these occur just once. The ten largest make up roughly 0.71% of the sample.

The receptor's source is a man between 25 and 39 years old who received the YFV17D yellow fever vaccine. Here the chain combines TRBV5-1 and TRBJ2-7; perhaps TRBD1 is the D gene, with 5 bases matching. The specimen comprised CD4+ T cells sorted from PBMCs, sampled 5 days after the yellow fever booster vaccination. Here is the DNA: TGCGCCAGCAGCTACCCAGGGACCTACGAGCAGTACTTC. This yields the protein CASSYPGTYEQYF.